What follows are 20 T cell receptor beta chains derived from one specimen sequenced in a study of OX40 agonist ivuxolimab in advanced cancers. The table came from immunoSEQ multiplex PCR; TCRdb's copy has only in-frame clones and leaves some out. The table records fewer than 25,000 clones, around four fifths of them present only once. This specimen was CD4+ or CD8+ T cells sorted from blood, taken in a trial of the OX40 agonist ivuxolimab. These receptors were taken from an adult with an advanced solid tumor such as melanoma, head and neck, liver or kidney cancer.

The CDR3 here is CASSFIYSSGSPGGELFF. CDR3 in DNA: TGTGCCAGCAGCTTTATTTATTCTAGCGGGAGTCCGGGCGGGGAGCTGTTTTTT. This sequence joins TRBV7-6 and TRBJ2-2; 10 bases align to TRBD2. With 3 bases clipped from V and 7 bases from J, the junction kept 14 bases outside the gene matches. The germline gives CDR1 SGHVS, CDR2 FNYEAQ. This CDR3 is 18 amino acids long.

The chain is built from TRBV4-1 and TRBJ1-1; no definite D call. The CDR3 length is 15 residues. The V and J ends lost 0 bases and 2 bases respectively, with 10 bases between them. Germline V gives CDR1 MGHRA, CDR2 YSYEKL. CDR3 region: CASSQEAVSNTEAFF. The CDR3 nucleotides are TGCGCCAGCAGCCAAGAGGCAGTAAGCAACACTGAAGCTTTCTTT.

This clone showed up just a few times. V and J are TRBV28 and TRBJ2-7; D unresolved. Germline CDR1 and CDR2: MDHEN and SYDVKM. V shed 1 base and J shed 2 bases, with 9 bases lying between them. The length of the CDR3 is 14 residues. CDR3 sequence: CASSLYTETYEQYF. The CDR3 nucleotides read TGTGCCAGCAGTTTATATACAGAAACCTACGAGCAGTACTTC.

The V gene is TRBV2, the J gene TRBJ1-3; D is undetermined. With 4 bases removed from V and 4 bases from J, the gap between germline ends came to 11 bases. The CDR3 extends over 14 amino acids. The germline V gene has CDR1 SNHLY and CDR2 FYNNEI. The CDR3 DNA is TGTGCCAGCAGTGCGGGGAATTCAGGAAACACCATATATTTT. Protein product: CASSAGNSGNTIYF.

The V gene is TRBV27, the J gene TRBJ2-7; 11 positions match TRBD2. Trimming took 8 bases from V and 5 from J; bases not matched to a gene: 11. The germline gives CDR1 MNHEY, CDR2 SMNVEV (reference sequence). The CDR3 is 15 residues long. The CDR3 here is CASQPLAGVNHEQYF. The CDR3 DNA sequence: TGTGCCAGCCAACCACTAGCGGGAGTTAACCACGAGCAGTACTTC.

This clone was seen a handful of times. Here the CDR3 DNA reads TGTGCCAGCAGCGCCTTTTCGGGGTTGGTCCGGGAGACCCAGTACTTC. Its translation: CASSAFSGLVRETQYF. V is TRBV9 and J is TRBJ2-5, with D tentatively TRBD2 (5 bases). V was cut by 3 bases and J by 5 bases, with 20 bases left in between. Germline V gene sequence: CDR1 SGDLS, CDR2 YYNGEE. CDR3 size: 16 residues.

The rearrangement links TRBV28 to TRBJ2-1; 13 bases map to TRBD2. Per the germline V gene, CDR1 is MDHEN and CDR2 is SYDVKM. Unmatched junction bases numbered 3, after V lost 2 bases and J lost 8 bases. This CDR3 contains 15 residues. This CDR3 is CASSLTSGRVDEQFF. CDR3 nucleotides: TGTGCCAGCAGTTTAACTAGCGGGAGGGTCGATGAGCAGTTCTTC.

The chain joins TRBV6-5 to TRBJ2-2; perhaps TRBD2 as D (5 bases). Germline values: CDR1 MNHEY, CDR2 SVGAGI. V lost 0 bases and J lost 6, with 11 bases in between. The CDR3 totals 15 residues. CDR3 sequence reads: CASSYSILRAGELFF. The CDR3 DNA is TGTGCCAGCAGTTACTCGATTTTGCGGGCCGGGGAGCTGTTTTTT.

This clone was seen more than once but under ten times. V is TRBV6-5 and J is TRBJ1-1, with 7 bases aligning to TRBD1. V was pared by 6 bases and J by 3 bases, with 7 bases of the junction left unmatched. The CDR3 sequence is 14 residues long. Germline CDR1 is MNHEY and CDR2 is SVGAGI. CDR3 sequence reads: CASRPAQGHTEAFF. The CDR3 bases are TGTGCCAGCAGGCCAGCACAGGGGCACACTGAAGCTTTCTTT.

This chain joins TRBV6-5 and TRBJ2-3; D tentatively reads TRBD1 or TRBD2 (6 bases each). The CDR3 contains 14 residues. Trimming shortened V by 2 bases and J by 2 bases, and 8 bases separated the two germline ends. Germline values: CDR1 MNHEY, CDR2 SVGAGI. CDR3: CASSYGGPTDTQYF. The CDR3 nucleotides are TGTGCCAGCAGTTACGGGGGGCCCACAGATACGCAGTATTTT.

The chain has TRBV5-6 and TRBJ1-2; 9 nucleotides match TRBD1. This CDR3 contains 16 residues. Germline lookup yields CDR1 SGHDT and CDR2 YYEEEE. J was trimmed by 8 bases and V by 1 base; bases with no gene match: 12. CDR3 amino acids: CASSLWGEGQGVGYTF. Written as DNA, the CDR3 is TGTGCCAGCAGCTTGTGGGGAGAGGGACAGGGAGTCGGCTACACCTTC.

The CDR3 nucleotides read TGTGCCAGCAGCTCCCGGGACACTGAAGCTTTCTTT. Translated, it gives CASSSRDTEAFF. This chain joins TRBV7-8 and TRBJ1-1; D is undetermined. CDR3 length: 12 residues. Germline values: CDR1 SGHVS, CDR2 FQNEAQ. Trimming shortened V by 4 bases and J by 3 bases, and 6 bases separated the two germline ends.

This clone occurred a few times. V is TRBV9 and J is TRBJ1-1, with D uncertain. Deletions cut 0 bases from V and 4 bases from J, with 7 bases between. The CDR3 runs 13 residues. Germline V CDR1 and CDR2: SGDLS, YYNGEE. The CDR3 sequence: CASSVDTSTEAFF. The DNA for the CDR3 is TGTGCCAGCAGCGTAGACACGTCCACTGAAGCTTTCTTT. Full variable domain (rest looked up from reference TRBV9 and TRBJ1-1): DSGVTQTPKHLITATGQRVTLRCSPRSGDLSVYWYQQSLDQGLQFLIQYYNGEERAKGNILERFSAQQFPDLHSELNLSSLELGDSALYFCASSVDTSTEAFFGQGTRLTVV.

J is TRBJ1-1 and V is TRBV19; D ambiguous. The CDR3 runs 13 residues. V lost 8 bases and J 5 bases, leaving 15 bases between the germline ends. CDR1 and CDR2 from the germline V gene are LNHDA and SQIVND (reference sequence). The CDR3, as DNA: TGTGCCAGTGAGAAACAAAGGTCGACTGAAGCTTTCTTT. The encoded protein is CASEKQRSTEAFF.

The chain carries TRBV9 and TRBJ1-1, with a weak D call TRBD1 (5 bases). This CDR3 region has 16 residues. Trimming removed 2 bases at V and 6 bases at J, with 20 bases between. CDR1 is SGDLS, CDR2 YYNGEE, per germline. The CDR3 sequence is CASSVEGDSAVAEAFF. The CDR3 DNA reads TGTGCCAGCAGCGTTGAAGGAGACAGTGCGGTTGCTGAAGCTTTCTTT.

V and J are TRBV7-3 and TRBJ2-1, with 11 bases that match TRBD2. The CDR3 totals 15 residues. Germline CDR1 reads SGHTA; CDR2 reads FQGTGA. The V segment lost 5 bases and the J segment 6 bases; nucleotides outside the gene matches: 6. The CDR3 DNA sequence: TGTGCCAGCAGCCCTATAGCGGGAGGGCTCAATGAGCAGTTCTTC. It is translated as CASSPIAGGLNEQFF.

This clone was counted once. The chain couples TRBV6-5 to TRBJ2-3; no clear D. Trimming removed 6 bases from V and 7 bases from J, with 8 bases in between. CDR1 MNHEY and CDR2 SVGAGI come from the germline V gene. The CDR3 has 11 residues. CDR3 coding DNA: TGTGCCAGCAGGGGCGGACATACGCAGTATTTT. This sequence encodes CASRGGHTQYF.

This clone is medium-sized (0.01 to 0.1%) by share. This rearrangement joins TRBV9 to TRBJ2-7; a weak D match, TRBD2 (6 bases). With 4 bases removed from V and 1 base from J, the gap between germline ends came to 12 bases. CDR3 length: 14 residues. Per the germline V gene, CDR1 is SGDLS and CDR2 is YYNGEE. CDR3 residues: CASSSWGDSYEQYF. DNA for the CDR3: TGTGCCAGCAGCTCCTGGGGGGATTCCTACGAGCAGTACTTC. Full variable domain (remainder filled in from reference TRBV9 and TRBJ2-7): DSGVTQTPKHLITATGQRVTLRCSPRSGDLSVYWYQQSLDQGLQFLIQYYNGEERAKGNILERFSAQQFPDLHSELNLSSLELGDSALYFCASSSWGDSYEQYFGPGTRLTVT.

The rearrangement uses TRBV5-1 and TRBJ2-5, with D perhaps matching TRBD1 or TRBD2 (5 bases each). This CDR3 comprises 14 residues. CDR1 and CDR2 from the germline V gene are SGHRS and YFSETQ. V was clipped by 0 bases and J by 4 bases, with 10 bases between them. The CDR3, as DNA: TGCGCCAGCAGCTTGGAGTGGGACCGAGAGACCCAGTACTTC. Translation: CASSLEWDRETQYF.

Written as DNA, the CDR3 is TGTGCCAGCAGCTTAAGTGGGAGTAGGAATGAGCAGTTCTTC. Translation gives CASSLSGSRNEQFF. The chain is built from TRBV7-3 and TRBJ2-1, with D tentatively TRBD2 (5 bases). This CDR3 region has 14 residues. Germline-derived CDR1 and CDR2 are SGHTA and FQGTGA. V lost 1 base to trimming and J lost 7 bases, with 11 bases between them.